One T cell receptor beta chain is described in this entry. The authors split each subset's genomic DNA evenly across several immunoSEQ plates. Assay used: immunoSEQ multiplex PCR; TCRdb lists only in-frame clones, some missing. The table lists about 600,000 clones, about 98% of them singletons. The sample belongs to a study of shared clonotypes between healthy human individuals. About the research overall: Ranging from 18 to 49 in age, donors were a couple of women and a few men. Three plates were used per donor for CD4 naive, three for CD4 memory, two for CD8 naive and one for CD8 memory.

CDR1 is SGHRS and CDR2 is YFSETQ in the germline V gene. With 0 bases clipped from V and 3 bases from J, the junction kept 18 bases outside the gene matches. The CDR3 is 19 residues long. CD8 cells classed as naive were CD45RO-negative and positively selected for CCR7, excluding terminally differentiated effector memory CD45RA+ cells. The sequence was obtained from a man younger than 45 in good health. Sequenced input: naive CD8+ T cells sorted from blood. J is TRBJ2-7 and V is TRBV5-1; 7 nucleotides align to TRBD1. CDR3 coding DNA: TGCGCCAGCAGCTTGGACCTAGACAAAGGACAGGCTCCCAACTACGAGCAGTACTTC. Amino acids: CASSLDLDKGQAPNYEQYF. Full variable domain (rest looked up from reference TRBV5-1 and TRBJ2-7): KAGVTQTPRYLIKTRGQQVTLSCSPISGHRSVSWYQQTPGQGLQFLFEYFSETQRNKGNFPGRFSGRQFSNSRSEMNVSTLELGDSALYLCASSLDLDKGQAPNYEQYFGPGTRLTVT.